The subject of this entry is one T cell receptor (beta chain). The target antigen is unknown. Primers: 60 Vbeta forward and 13 Jbeta reverse. Only in-frame clones appear in the TCRdb table, and some are missing; sequencing was by immunoSEQ multiplex PCR. This sample carries approximately 110,000 clones, around 78% of them seen once, and the ten largest clones take 1.5% to 2.5%. The data were taken from a study of cytomegalovirus exposure and HLA in healthy donors. Overall study context: Out of around 360 genotyped donors, about 80% belonged to the Caucasian-associated ancestry cluster. Study-wide findings and caveats: Apparent HLA restriction characterized most CMV-associated TCR beta chains in a later analysis. Cytomegalovirus association was listed for 164 TCR beta chains.

The CDR3 has 13 amino acids. CDR1 GTSNPN and CDR2 SVGIG come from the germline V gene (reference sequence). This sequence was found in a man aged 50 to 60 in good health and CMV-seronegative. Input material: PBMCs. The chain couples TRBV30 to TRBJ2-5; weak D call: TRBD1 (6 bases). TRBJ2-7 explains the end of the DNA better; the J call may be wrong. CDR3 DNA sequence: TGTGCCTGGACCGACAGGCTCTCCTACGAGCAGTACTTC. Translating it yields CAWTDRLSYEQYF.